The following is a T cell receptor beta chain sequence with its context. No antigen is known for it. The sample belongs to a study of CD8+ T cells in alopecia areata. Looking at the study overall: Twice daily, treated patients received 5 to 10 mg of oral tofacitinib. General study results and limits: The study found higher clonality in lesional than normal scalp, especially in alopecia totalis/universalis.

cDNA reverse transcribed from extracted RNA served as the sequencing template. Data came from immunoSEQ multiplex PCR; TCRdb stores just in-frame clones and leaves some out. The table has 140,000 to 150,000 clones, about 47% seen once. This CDR3 region has 15 residues. Germline V gene sequence: CDR1 SGHRS, CDR2 YFSETQ. Trimming left V 2 bases short and J 3 bases short, with 12 bases between. Sequences were derived from CD4+ T cells sorted from blood, sampled at week 0. The chain carries TRBV5-1 and TRBJ1-5, with a possible D match to TRBD1 (5 bases). This clonotype originated in a human donor with alopecia areata. This CDR3 reads CASSFGDSSNQPQHF. CDR3 DNA: TGCGCCAGCAGCTTCGGAGACAGCTCCAATCAGCCCCAGCATTTT.